A selection of T cell receptor beta chains follows, all from one sample in a study of blood T cell repertoires in COVID-19. Clones were read by immunoSEQ multiplex PCR, and TCRdb kept only the in-frame ones, dropping some. This table holds about 230,000 clones, 88% found once. Source material: peripheral blood. These receptors were obtained from a woman aged 55-69 years with acute or convalescent COVID-19. The CDR3 runs from the conserved cysteine through the conserved F or W. The D gene is left open where the match is weak. The size entry is marked missing in some rows and otherwise reads once, few, many or a size class.

TRBJ2-3 | once | TRBD1 | TRBV3-1/TRBV3-2 | CASSQGQGADTQYF
TRBJ1-4 | once | TRBD1 | TRBV27 | CASSSSGTGEEKLFF
TRBJ2-7 | few | TRBD2 | TRBV19 | CASSNLLADFVNEQYF
TRBJ2-7 | . | TRBD1 | TRBV9 | CASRKTRDRSYEQYF
TRBJ1-5 | . | . | TRBV7-9 | CASSSERSQPQHF
TRBJ2-7 | . | TRBD2 | TRBV5-1 | CASSLGTSGSYEQYF
TRBJ2-7 | once | TRBD2 | TRBV5-1 | CASRPSGTSYEQYF
TRBJ2-2 | . | . | TRBV28 | CASSLRIGELFF
TRBJ1-4 | . | . | TRBV30 | CAWSPTRGGNEKLFF
TRBJ2-1 | . | TRBD2 | TRBV30 | CAWSMRTSGRTRIYNEQFF
TRBJ2-7 | . | TRBD1 | TRBV19 | CASSMGTGGIYEQYF
TRBJ1-1 | . | . | TRBV5-6 | CASSLLGRGENTEAFF
TRBJ2-7 | . | . | TRBV30 | CAWVGQLKQYF
TRBJ2-3 | . | . | TRBV9 | CASSGRDSVTQYF
TRBJ2-7 | . | . | TRBV11-2 | CASSLGVLIYEQYF
TRBJ2-1 | . | TRBD2 | TRBV5-4 | CASSFPATSKSYNEQFF
TRBJ1-5 | . | . | TRBV5-8 | CASSFAGQPLYGNQPQHF
TRBJ2-3 | . | . | TRBV5-1 | CASSLASGTDTQYF
TRBJ2-7 | . | TRBD2 | TRBV4-1 | CASSQAPSGRLYEQYF
TRBJ2-5 | . | TRBD2 | TRBV7-2 | CASSFGGSRETQYF
TRBJ1-6 | . | . | TRBV28 | CASSFPRGNSPLHF
TRBJ2-5 | . | . | TRBV5-1 | CASSLSLGGETQYF
TRBJ2-7 | . | . | TRBV5-1 | CASSLDAGATYEQYF
TRBJ1-1 | . | . | TRBV19 | CASIDLGTEAFF
TRBJ2-3 | . | . | TRBV7-8 | CASSLEPSGGSTDTQYF
TRBJ1-1 | . | . | TRBV29-1 | CSVGAILNTEAFF
TRBJ1-2 | . | TRBD1 | TRBV28 | CASQDRAHYGYTF
TRBJ1-5 | . | TRBD1 | TRBV28 | CASSWRTGGLNQPQHF
TRBJ1-5 | . | TRBD1 | TRBV19 | CASSIRQGQRQPQHF
TRBJ2-7 | . | . | TRBV27 | CASSFGRAYEQYF
TRBJ1-1 | . | . | TRBV5-4 | CASSPKAGEAFF
TRBJ1-1 | once | TRBD1 | TRBV6-5 | CASGRQGALNTEAFF
TRBJ2-3 | . | TRBD2 | TRBV7-9 | CASSKSGGRTDTQYF
TRBJ2-1 | . | TRBD2 | TRBV2 | CASSEKGSGRVVINEQFF
TRBJ1-5 | . | . | TRBV19 | CASSTSGGVFPQHF
TRBJ1-5 | . | . | TRBV9 | CASSVGGVPNQPQHF
TRBJ2-5 | . | TRBD1 | TRBV13 | CASSLSRPGQGARRQETQYF
TRBJ2-5 | . | . | TRBV9 | CASSPRTEVGETQYF
TRBJ1-1 | . | . | TRBV5-8 | CASSLVGGALNTEAFF
TRBJ2-3 | . | . | TRBV5-6 | CASSLGRGADTQYF
TRBJ1-2 | . | TRBD1 | TRBV6-5 | CASSRQGKYGYTF
TRBJ1-5 | . | . | TRBV18 | CASSVAGVKGTQPQHF